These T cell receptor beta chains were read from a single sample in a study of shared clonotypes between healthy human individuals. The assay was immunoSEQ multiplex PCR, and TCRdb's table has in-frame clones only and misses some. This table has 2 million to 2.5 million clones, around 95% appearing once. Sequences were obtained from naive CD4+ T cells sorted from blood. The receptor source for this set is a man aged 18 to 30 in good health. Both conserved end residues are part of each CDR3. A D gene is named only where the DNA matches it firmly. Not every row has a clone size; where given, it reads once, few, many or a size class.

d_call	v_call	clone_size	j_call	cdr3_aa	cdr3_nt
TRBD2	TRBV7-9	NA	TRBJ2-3	CASSTGLAGPLDTQYF	TGTGCCAGCAGCACGGGACTAGCGGGGCCGTTGGATACGCAGTATTTT
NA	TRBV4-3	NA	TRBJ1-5	CASSQETGVGNQPQHF	TGCGCCAGCAGCCAAGAAACGGGGGTTGGCAATCAGCCCCAGCATTTT
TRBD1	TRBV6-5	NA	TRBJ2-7	CASSSSGTEKNYEQYF	TGTGCCAGCAGTTCTTCCGGGACAGAGAAGAACTACGAGCAGTACTTC
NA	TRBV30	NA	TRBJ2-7	CAWKRSYGQYF	TGTGCCTGGAAACGCTCCTACGGGCAGTACTTC
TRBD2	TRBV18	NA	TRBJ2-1	CASSGTSGNNEQFF	TGTGCCAGCTCTGGGACTAGCGGAAACAATGAGCAGTTCTTC
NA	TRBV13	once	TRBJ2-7	CASSLNRGGSYEQYF	TGTGCCAGCAGCCTAAACAGGGGGGGCAGCTACGAGCAGTACTTC
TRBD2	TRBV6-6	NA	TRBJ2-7	CASSTSGGSYEQYF	TGTGCCAGCAGTACTAGCGGGGGCTCCTACGAGCAGTACTTC
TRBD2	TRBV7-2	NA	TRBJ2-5	CASSPPLAGAGNPQYF	TGTGCCAGCAGCCCTCCCCTAGCGGGGGCCGGGAACCCCCAGTACTTC
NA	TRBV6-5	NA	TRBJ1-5	CASSYSVYSNQPQHF	TGTGCCAGCAGTTACTCAGTTTATAGCAATCAGCCCCAGCATTTT
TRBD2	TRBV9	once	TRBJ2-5	CASSPRGEGETQYF	TGTGCCAGCAGCCCAAGAGGGGAGGGGGAGACCCAGTACTTC
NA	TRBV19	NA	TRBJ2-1	CASSSTPYNEQFF	TGTGCCAGTAGTTCGACTCCCTACAATGAGCAGTTCTTC
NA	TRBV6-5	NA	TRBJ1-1	CASIKGGVKTEAFF	TGTGCCAGCATTAAGGGGGGAGTAAAGACTGAAGCTTTCTTT
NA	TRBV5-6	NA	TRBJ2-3	CASSFYAGTDTQYF	TGTGCCAGCAGCTTTTACGCGGGAACAGATACGCAGTATTTT
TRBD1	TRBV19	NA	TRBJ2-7	CASSIATGAHIYEQYF	TGTGCCAGTAGTATCGCGACAGGGGCCCACATCTACGAGCAGTACTTC
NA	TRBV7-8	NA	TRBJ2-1	CASSFFSGDYNEQFF	TGTGCCAGCAGCTTTTTCTCAGGGGACTACAATGAGCAGTTCTTC
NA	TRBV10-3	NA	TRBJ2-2	CAIRVSEAGELFF	TGTGCCATCAGGGTTAGCGAGGCCGGGGAGCTGTTTTTT
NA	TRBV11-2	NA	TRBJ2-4	CASRRSGVAKNIQYF	TGTGCCAGCAGGCGGTCGGGCGTAGCCAAAAACATTCAGTACTTC
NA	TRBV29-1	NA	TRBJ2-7	CSIVNSYEQYF	TGCAGCATCGTGAACTCCTACGAGCAGTACTTC
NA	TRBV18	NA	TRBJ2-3	CASSPTGDTQYF	TGTGCCAGCTCACCGACTGGCGATACGCAGTATTTT
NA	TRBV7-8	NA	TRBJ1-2	CASSSSRVEGYGYTF	TGTGCCAGCAGCTCCAGCAGGGTGGAGGGCTATGGCTACACCTTC
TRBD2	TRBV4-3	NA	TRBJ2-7	CASSQGLAGVEQYF	TGCGCCAGCAGCCAAGGCCTAGCGGGAGTCGAGCAGTACTTC
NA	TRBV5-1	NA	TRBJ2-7	CASSLVTVTNSYEQYF	TGCGCCAGCAGCTTGGTTACAGTGACTAACTCCTACGAGCAGTACTTC
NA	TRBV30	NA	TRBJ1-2	CAWTSSPGNGGYTF	TGTGCCTGGACCTCTTCTCCAGGCAATGGTGGCTACACCTTC
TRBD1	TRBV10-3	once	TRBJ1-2	CAISTGTGDGYTF	TGTGCCATCAGTACCGGGACAGGGGATGGCTACACCTTC
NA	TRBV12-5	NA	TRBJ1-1	CASGLRAEAFF	TGTGCTAGTGGTTTGCGGGCTGAAGCTTTCTTT
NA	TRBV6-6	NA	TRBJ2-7	CASSKDSYSLEEQYF	TGTGCCAGCTCCAAAGACAGCTACTCCCTCGAGGAGCAGTACTTC
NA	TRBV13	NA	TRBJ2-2	CASSLGLGKNTGELFF	TGTGCCAGCAGCTTAGGCCTGGGGAAGAACACCGGGGAGCTGTTTTTT
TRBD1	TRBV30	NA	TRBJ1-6	CAWSRGQVNSPLHF	TGTGCCTGGAGTCGGGGACAGGTCAATTCACCCCTCCACTTT
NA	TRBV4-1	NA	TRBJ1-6	CASSPDSPSSYNSPLHF	TGCGCCAGCAGCCCTGACAGCCCGAGCTCCTATAATTCACCCCTCCACTTT
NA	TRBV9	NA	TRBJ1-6	CASSAESSYNSPLHF	TGTGCCAGCAGCGCAGAGAGCTCCTATAATTCACCCCTCCACTTT
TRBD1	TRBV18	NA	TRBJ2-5	CASSLRTGGETQYF	TGTGCCAGCTCACTCCGGACAGGGGGAGAGACCCAGTACTTC